A selection of T cell receptor beta chains follows, all from one sample in a study of control samples from healthy donors and cancer patients. Assay: immunoSEQ multiplex PCR; the TCRdb copy retains only in-frame clones and omits some. The data hold about 98,000 clones, with almost 85% observed a single time. The sample was blood. The receptors here all came from a man in his fifties or sixties in good health. Both conserved end residues are part of each CDR3. The order of the fields is clone size, J gene, V gene, D gene, CDR3 DNA, CDR3 protein. D genes are given only for firm matches. Where a row states a size, it is once, few, many or the class of an expanded clone; other rows omit it.

-	TRBJ2-7	TRBV11-2	-	TGTGCCAGCAGCTTAGGTACAGCCTACGAGCAGTACTTC	CASSLGTAYEQYF
-	TRBJ1-2	TRBV2	TRBD1	TGTGCCAGCAGTCCCGGACAGGGGGACTATGGCTACACCTTC	CASSPGQGDYGYTF
-	TRBJ1-6	TRBV27	-	TGTGCCAGCAGTTTTTTACAGGGATACAATTCACCCCTCCACTTT	CASSFLQGYNSPLHF
once	TRBJ2-5	TRBV3-1/TRBV3-2	TRBD2	TGTGCCAGCAGCCAAGAGGGGCTAGCGGGGACCCAAGAGACCCAGTACTTC	CASSQEGLAGTQETQYF
-	TRBJ2-7	TRBV5-1	-	TGCGCCAGCAGCGCCGACATGGGAGGGGGGGAGCAGTACTTC	CASSADMGGGEQYF
-	TRBJ2-5	TRBV6-6	-	TGTGCCAGCACCCCCTGGGCCGGTCAAAGGGAGACCCAGTACTTC	CASTPWAGQRETQYF
-	TRBJ1-3	TRBV5-1	-	TGCGCCAGCAGCTTGGCGACGGCTACTGGAAACACCATATATTTT	CASSLATATGNTIYF
-	TRBJ1-1	TRBV29-1	TRBD1	TGCAGCGTCCTCGGACAGGGGGTGGTAGCTTTCTTT	CSVLGQGVVAFF
once	TRBJ1-5	TRBV19	-	TGTGCCAGTAGTGGGTCCGGGGGAGGCAATCAGCCCCAGCATTTT	CASSGSGGGNQPQHF
-	TRBJ2-7	TRBV28	TRBD2	TGTGCCAGCAGTTTAAAGCTAGCGGGGTCCTACGAGCAGTACTTC	CASSLKLAGSYEQYF
-	TRBJ1-6	TRBV6-1	TRBD1	TGTGCCAGCAGTGAAACAGGGGGGAATTCACCCCTCCACTTT	CASSETGGNSPLHF
-	TRBJ2-7	TRBV25-1	TRBD1	TGTGCCAGCAAAAGAGGAACAGGGGCCTACGAGCAGTACTTC	CASKRGTGAYEQYF
-	TRBJ2-1	TRBV6-4	TRBD2	TGTGCCAGCAGTGATCTAGCGGCTAGCTCCTACAATGAGCAGTTCTTC	CASSDLAASSYNEQFF
few	TRBJ1-5	TRBV7-8	-	TGTGCCAGCAGCTTAGCAGATAGCAATCAGCCCCAGCATTTT	CASSLADSNQPQHF
-	TRBJ2-1	TRBV6-5	TRBD1	TGTGCCAGCAGTTACACAGGGGGCTCCTACAATGAGCAGTTCTTC	CASSYTGGSYNEQFF
-	TRBJ2-7	TRBV28	TRBD2	TGTGCCAGCACGGATAGCGGGGTCGCCTACGAGCAGTACTTC	CASTDSGVAYEQYF
few	TRBJ2-5	TRBV10-2	-	TGCGCCAGCAGTGGCAGCAGGGTATTTACCCAGTACTTC	CASSGSRVFTQYF
-	TRBJ1-2	TRBV28	-	TGTGCCAGCAGTTTAAACCCTAACTATGGCTACACCTTC	CASSLNPNYGYTF
-	TRBJ2-7	TRBV7-9	-	TGTGCCAGCAGTTTTAGGACCAACAGGGAGGATGCTGACGAGCAGTACTTC	CASSFRTNREDADEQYF
-	TRBJ2-5	TRBV7-2	-	TGTGCCAGCAGCATGAGTATCCAAGAGACCCAGTACTTC	CASSMSIQETQYF
-	TRBJ2-1	TRBV11-2	TRBD2	TGTGCCAGCGGATCAGCGGGGTCCAATTACAATGAGCAGTTCTTC	CASGSAGSNYNEQFF
-	TRBJ2-1	TRBV6-6	TRBD1	TGTGCCAGCAGGCCCGGGACAGGGGGAAATGAGCAGTTCTTC	CASRPGTGGNEQFF
-	TRBJ1-3	TRBV11-2	TRBD1	TGTGCCAGCAGCCAGACGGGGACAGTAGGAAACACCATATATTTT	CASSQTGTVGNTIYF
-	TRBJ1-1	TRBV6-2/TRBV6-3	-	TGTGCCAGCAGTTACGCCAGGGACACTGAAGCTTTCTTT	CASSYARDTEAFF
-	TRBJ2-1	TRBV6-1	-	TGTGCCAGCAGTGAATTCGACAGGAACTACAATGAGCAGTTCTTC	CASSEFDRNYNEQFF
-	TRBJ2-1	TRBV4-2	TRBD2	TGTGCCAGCAGCCAAGGGGCGGGGGGGCGCAATGAGCAGTTCTTC	CASSQGAGGRNEQFF
-	TRBJ1-2	TRBV15	-	TGTGCCACCGCGAGGGACCAAGGCTATGGCTACACCTTC	CATARDQGYGYTF
once	TRBJ1-2	TRBV11-2	-	TGTGCCAGCAGCTTAAGCTCCAGCGTCTATGGCTACACCTTC	CASSLSSSVYGYTF
few	TRBJ1-6	TRBV9	TRBD1	TGTGCCAGCAGTAGGGGGACAGCGAATTCACCCCTCCACTTT	CASSRGTANSPLHF
-	TRBJ2-2	TRBV6-1	-	TGTGCCAGCAGTGAAACCAGGGGTCGAACCGGGGAGCTGTTTTTT	CASSETRGRTGELFF
-	TRBJ2-2	TRBV7-3	-	TGTGCCAGCAGCCCTAACACCGGGGAGCTGTTTTTT	CASSPNTGELFF
-	TRBJ2-1	TRBV5-1	TRBD2	TGCGCCAGCAGCTTGGCGGCGGGGGGGCCCTATGAGCAGTTCTTC	CASSLAAGGPYEQFF
-	TRBJ2-1	TRBV11-3	TRBD2	TGTGCCAGCAGCTCGGGACTAGCGCCAGAGCAGTTCTTC	CASSSGLAPEQFF
-	TRBJ2-3	TRBV19	-	TGTGCCAGTAGTACCGTTCATCCCCCTCGGGATACGCAGTATTTT	CASSTVHPPRDTQYF
-	TRBJ1-2	TRBV28	-	TGTGCCACCCGAGAGCGGGGTTACTATGGCTACACCTTC	CATRERGYYGYTF
once	TRBJ2-5	TRBV28	-	TGTGCCAGCAGTCTAGACCCCCCTGGGACCCAGTACTTC	CASSLDPPGTQYF
-	TRBJ1-5	TRBV6-6	TRBD1	TGTGCCAGCAGTTCGACAGGGTTTAATCAGCCCCAGCATTTT	CASSSTGFNQPQHF
-	TRBJ1-5	TRBV5-1	-	TGCGCCAGCAGCGTAGAGAGCAATCAGCCCCAGCATTTT	CASSVESNQPQHF
-	TRBJ1-1	TRBV3-1/TRBV3-2	-	TGTGCCAGCAGCCAAGACGGGGGCAGGGTCTTCGCTGAAGCTTTCTTT	CASSQDGGRVFAEAFF
once	TRBJ1-2	TRBV13	TRBD1	TGTGCCAGCAGCCGGGACAGTTTCTATGGCTACACCTTC	CASSRDSFYGYTF
-	TRBJ2-7	TRBV27	TRBD1	TGTGCCAGCAGTCCCGGCAGGGGGTACGAGCAGTACTTC	CASSPGRGYEQYF
few	TRBJ1-2	TRBV7-9	TRBD1	TGTGCCAGCAGCTTAGATCGGGACAGGGTCAACTATGGCTACACCTTC	CASSLDRDRVNYGYTF
-	TRBJ2-3	TRBV6-4	TRBD1	TGTGCCAGCAGTGCCGGGACAGGGGCCCTTTGGAAGTATTTT	CASSAGTGALWKYF
-	TRBJ2-7	TRBV18	-	TGTGCCAGCTCCGAAGCACATCCCGGACAGACCTACGAGCAGTACTTC	CASSEAHPGQTYEQYF
-	TRBJ2-3	TRBV13	-	TGTGCCAGCAGCTTATCGGCGGGCATGGATACGCAGTATTTT	CASSLSAGMDTQYF
-	TRBJ2-7	TRBV4-1	TRBD1	TGCGCCAGCGGATCGACAGGGTCCCACGAGCAGTACTTC	CASGSTGSHEQYF
-	TRBJ2-3	TRBV20-1	-	TGCAGTGCTAGTTCCCTAGGCACAGATACGCAGTATTTT	CSASSLGTDTQYF
-	TRBJ1-1	TRBV24-1	-	TGTGCCACCAGTGATTATTGGACTGACAACACTGAAGCTTTCTTT	CATSDYWTDNTEAFF
-	TRBJ2-5	TRBV9	-	TGTGCCAGCAACCGACAGGAGCAAGAGACCCAGTACTTC	CASNRQEQETQYF
once	TRBJ2-5	TRBV7-9	-	TGTGCCAGCAGCTCCATGGGGGGGCTGCCAGTTCTTGACTTC	CASSSMGGLPVLDF